The 15 T cell receptor beta chains below come from one sample, sequenced in a study of blood T cell repertoires in COVID-19. Using immunoSEQ multiplex PCR, the repertoire was profiled, and TCRdb retains in-frame clones only, with some absent. This sample has 300,000 to 400,000 clones; around 87% occur once, and the top ten carry around 8%. Sequenced input: peripheral blood. The receptor set was obtained from a woman aged 50 to 60 who had recovered from COVID-19.

This chain connects TRBV5-1 to TRBJ1-3, with unresolved D. Germline V gene lookup returns CDR1 SGHRS and CDR2 YFSETQ. Between the trimmed V and J ends, which lost 4 bases and 1 base, there was a span of 9 bases. There are 14 residues in the CDR3. The DNA for the CDR3 is TGCGCCAGCAGCCCTGGAGGGTCTGGAAACACCATATATTTT. It encodes CASSPGGSGNTIYF.

CDR3 bases: TGTGCCAGCAGTTTACTAGGCGAAAAACTGTTTTTT. It specifies CASSLLGEKLFF. The V and J genes are TRBV28 and TRBJ1-4; D call uncertain. The CDR3 totals 12 residues. Deletions cut 2 bases from V and 8 bases from J, with 6 bases between. CDR1 MDHEN and CDR2 SYDVKM come from the germline V gene. The whole variable domain, remainder taken from reference TRBV28 and TRBJ1-4, is DVKVTQSSRYLVKRTGEKVFLECVQDMDHENMFWYRQDPGLGLRLIYFSYDVKMKEKGDIPEGYSVSREKKERFSLILESASTNQTSMYLCASSLLGEKLFFGSGTQLSVL.

The chain recombines TRBV30 with TRBJ1-3, with D tentatively TRBD1 (5 bases). CDR3 length: 14 amino acids. Germline CDR1 is GTSNPN and CDR2 is SVGIG (reference sequence). Trimming shortened V by 3 bases and J by 0 bases, and 9 bases separated the two germline ends. The CDR3 DNA reads as TGTGCCTGGAGATTTCAGGGCTCTGGAAACACCATATATTTT. It encodes CAWRFQGSGNTIYF.

As for this clone: The identical CDR3 is also encoded by other nucleotide sequences in the sample. This chain uses TRBV5-1 with TRBJ1-1; D ambiguous. With 0 bases removed from V and 1 base from J, the gap between germline ends came to 4 bases. CDR1 SGHRS and CDR2 YFSETQ come from the germline V gene. CDR3 length equals 13 residues. CDR3 sequence: CASSLAGNTEAFF. In DNA, the CDR3 is TGCGCCAGCAGCTTGGCAGGGAACACTGAAGCTTTCTTT.

The rearrangement joins TRBV28 to TRBJ1-1; no clear D gene. Germline V gene data show CDR1 as MDHEN and CDR2 as SYDVKM. This CDR3 is 14 amino acids long. The germline V and J ends were trimmed by 6 bases and 0 bases, with 11 bases remaining between them. The CDR3 loop is CASSHRVMNTEAFF. As DNA, the CDR3 is TGTGCCAGCAGCCACAGAGTAATGAACACTGAAGCTTTCTTT.

V usage is TRBV27 and J usage is TRBJ1-2; 7 bases are shared with TRBD1. The CDR3 is 13 residues long. V shed 5 bases and J 8 bases; nucleotides not matched to a gene: 8. The germline V gene has CDR1 MNHEY and CDR2 SMNVEV (reference sequence). The CDR3 DNA reads TGTGCCAGCAGTCAAACAGGGGCTAGAGGCTACACCTTC. This translates into CASSQTGARGYTF.

Only one count was recorded for this clone. This chain joins TRBV6-2 or TRBV6-3 and TRBJ1-5; 9 bases are a match to TRBD1. The germline gives CDR1 MNHEY, CDR2 SVGEGT. The CDR3 contains 14 residues. J was trimmed by 5 bases and V by 6 bases; bases with no gene match: 5. CDR3 sequence (DNA): TGTGCCAGCAGCCAAACAGGGGGCGATCAGCCCCAGCATTTT. Protein: CASSQTGGDQPQHF.

J is TRBJ2-7 and V is TRBV29-1; tentatively, D is TRBD2 (5 bases). The V end lost 6 bases, the J end lost 0 bases, and 12 bases lay between the germline ends. This CDR3 is 13 amino acids long. Germline lookup yields CDR1 SQVTM and CDR2 ANQGSEA. CDR3 sequence (DNA): TGCAGCGTAGGAGGACGGTACTCCTACGAGCAGTACTTC. As protein: CSVGGRYSYEQYF.

The rearrangement joins TRBV7-9 to TRBJ2-7; D unclear. Trimming took off 11 bases at V and 5 bases at J, with 19 bases between the two ends. The germline CDR1 and CDR2 sequences are SEHNR and FQNEAQ (reference sequence). The CDR3 sequence is 13 residues long. The CDR3 nucleotides read TGTGCCCCCCCCATTGCAGCAAGCGACGAGCAGTACTTC. This encodes CAPPIAASDEQYF. Supplemented by reference TRBV7-9 and TRBJ2-7, the full variable domain reads DTGVSQNPRHKITKRGQNVTFRCDPISEHNRLYWYRQTLGQGPEFLTYFQNEAQLEKSRLLSDRFSAERPKGSFSTLEIQRTEQGDSAMYLCAPPIAASDEQYFGPGTRLTVT.

This chain uses TRBV4-3 with TRBJ1-4; 10 bases agree with TRBD1. This CDR3 is built from 18 residues. Per the germline V gene, CDR1 is LGHNA and CDR2 is YSLEER. The junction had 13 bases not matched to a gene; V was cut back by 0 bases and J by 9 bases. CDR3 amino acids: CASSQDRDRGLTAKKLFF. CDR3 coding DNA: TGCGCCAGCAGCCAAGATCGGGACAGGGGCCTAACGGCGAAAAAACTGTTTTTT.

The CDR3 sequence is CAWIGSGSGEQFF. DNA for the CDR3: TGTGCCTGGATAGGTAGCGGGAGTGGGGAGCAGTTCTTC. This chain uses TRBV30 with TRBJ2-1, with 9 nucleotides matching TRBD2. V was clipped by 4 bases and J by 10 bases; unmatched bases: 8. CDR1 GTSNPN and CDR2 SVGIG come from the germline V gene (reference sequence). This CDR3 is built from 13 residues.

The V call is TRBV18, the J call TRBJ2-3, with 8 positions matching TRBD2. J lost 2 bases, V lost 2 bases, and 3 bases had no gene match. CDR1 KGHSH and CDR2 LQKENI come from the germline V gene. The CDR3 covers 15 residues. The CDR3 region is CASSPRGLVTDTQYF. The CDR3 bases are TGTGCCAGCTCACCAAGGGGACTAGTCACAGATACGCAGTATTTT.

J is TRBJ2-3 and V is TRBV24-1, with 12 bases that match TRBD2. The CDR3 is 16 amino acids. J lost 7 bases, V lost 3 bases, and 7 bases had no gene match. The germline CDR1 and CDR2 sequences are KGHDR and SFDVKD. The chain's CDR3 is CATSDPTSGGTHTQYF. The CDR3 coding sequence is TGTGCCACCAGTGATCCGACTAGCGGGGGCACTCATACGCAGTATTTT.

The genes are TRBV18 and TRBJ1-2, with D unclear. This CDR3 is 14 amino acids long. Germline CDR1 reads KGHSH; CDR2 reads LQKENI. V lost 2 bases, J lost 4 bases, and 11 bases lay in between. The CDR3 DNA follows: TGTGCCAGCTCACCAGGATACAGTACCTATGGCTACACCTTC. It encodes CASSPGYSTYGYTF.

This sequence joins TRBV7-2 and TRBJ2-1; D unclear. The V gene lost 2 bases and the J gene lost 1 base, with 12 bases spanning the gap. The germline gives CDR1 SGHTA, CDR2 FQGNSA. The CDR3 has 16 residues. CDR3 sequence: CASSLTGIPSYNEQFF. CDR3 in DNA: TGTGCCAGCAGCTTAACGGGTATACCGTCCTACAATGAGCAGTTCTTC.